The sequence of this T cell receptor beta chain was determined in a study of T cell repertoires in aging, cancer and after chemotherapy. The template was genomic DNA from peripheral blood, not RNA. TRB rearrangements spanning V, D and J were amplified using mixed TRB-A/B primers. One entry per CDR3 protein, called by TCRdb with MiXCR from the multiplex PCR reads. The sample has several thousand distinct CDR3 sequences, approximately 49% seen once. In this sample, this clonotype turned up a few times. V gave up 6 bases and J gave up 0 bases, with 9 bases separating them. Germline CDR1 is MNHEY and CDR2 is SVGAGI. The CDR3 is made up of 15 amino acids.

The sequence derives from a human donor with a solid tumor. This chain links TRBV6-5 with TRBJ2-6; D is uncertain. The sequencing input was blood. The CDR3 spells CASSSKYSGANVLTF. The CDR3 bases are TGTGCCAGCAGCTCAAAATACTCTGGGGCCAACGTCCTGACTTTC.